This T cell receptor beta chain was found in a study of early T cells in non-severe SARS-CoV-2 infection. As for the study in general: Whole-blood bulk RNA, unsorted, was sequenced, and chains were unpaired.

Separate cDNA molecules each had unique molecular identifiers attached to them. TCRdb used MiXCR to reprocess the 5' RACE reads, holding one entry per CDR3 protein. The sample records some 54,000 distinct CDR3 sequences, 10% being singletons. Germline V gene data show CDR1 as MGHDK and CDR2 as SYGVNS. V dropped 2 bases and J dropped 6; count of bases not matched to a gene: 6. The CDR3 has 15 amino acids. This clonotype was recorded many times. Source material: whole blood. This sequence was found in an adult who was a healthcare worker with PCR-confirmed SARS-CoV-2 infection or an uninfected control (not recorded which). The chain has TRBV25-1 and TRBJ2-4, with 8 bases lining up with TRBD2. The CDR3 spells CASSEGLTSGNIQYF. Written as DNA, the CDR3 is TGTGCCAGCAGTGAAGGTCTAACTAGCGGAAACATTCAGTACTTC.